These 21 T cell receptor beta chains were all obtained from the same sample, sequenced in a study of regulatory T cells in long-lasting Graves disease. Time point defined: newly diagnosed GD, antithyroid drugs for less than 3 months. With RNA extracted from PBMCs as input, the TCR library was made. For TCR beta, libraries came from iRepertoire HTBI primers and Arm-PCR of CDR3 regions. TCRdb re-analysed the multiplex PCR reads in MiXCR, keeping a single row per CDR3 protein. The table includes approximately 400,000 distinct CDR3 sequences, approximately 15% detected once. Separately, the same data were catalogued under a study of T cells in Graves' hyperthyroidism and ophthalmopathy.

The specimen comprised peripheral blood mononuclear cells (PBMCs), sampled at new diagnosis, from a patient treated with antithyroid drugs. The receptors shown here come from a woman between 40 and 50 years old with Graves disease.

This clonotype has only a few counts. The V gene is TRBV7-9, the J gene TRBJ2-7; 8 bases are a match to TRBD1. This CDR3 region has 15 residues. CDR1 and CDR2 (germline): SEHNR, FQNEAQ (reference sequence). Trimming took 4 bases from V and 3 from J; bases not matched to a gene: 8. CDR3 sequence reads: CASSSQGAGGYEQYF. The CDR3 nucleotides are TGTGCCAGCAGCTCTCAGGGGGCAGGAGGCTACGAGCAGTACTTC.

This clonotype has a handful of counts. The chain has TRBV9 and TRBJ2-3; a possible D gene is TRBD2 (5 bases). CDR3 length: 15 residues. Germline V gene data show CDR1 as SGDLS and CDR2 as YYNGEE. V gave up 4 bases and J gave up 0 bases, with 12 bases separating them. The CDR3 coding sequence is TGTGCCAGCAGCCAATGGGGAGCTAGCACAGATACGCAGTATTTT. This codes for CASSQWGASTDTQYF.

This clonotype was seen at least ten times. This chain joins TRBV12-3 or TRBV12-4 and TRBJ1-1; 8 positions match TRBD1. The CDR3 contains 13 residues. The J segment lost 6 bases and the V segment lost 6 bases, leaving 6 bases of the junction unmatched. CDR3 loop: CASSAGGLAEAFF. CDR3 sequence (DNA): TGTGCCAGCAGCGCAGGGGGCTTGGCTGAAGCTTTCTTT.

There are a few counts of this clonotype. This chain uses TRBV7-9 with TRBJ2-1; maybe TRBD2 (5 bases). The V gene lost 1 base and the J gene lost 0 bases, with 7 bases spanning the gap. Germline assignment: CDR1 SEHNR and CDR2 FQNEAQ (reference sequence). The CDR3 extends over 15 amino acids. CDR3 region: CASSLGGDSYNEQFF. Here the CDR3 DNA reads TGTGCCAGCAGCTTAGGGGGAGACTCCTACAATGAGCAGTTCTTC.

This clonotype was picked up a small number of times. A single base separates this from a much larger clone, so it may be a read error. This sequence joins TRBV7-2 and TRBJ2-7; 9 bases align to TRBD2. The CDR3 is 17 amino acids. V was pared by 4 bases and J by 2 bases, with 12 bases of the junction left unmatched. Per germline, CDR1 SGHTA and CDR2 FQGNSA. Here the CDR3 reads CASSSRGAREGPYEQYF. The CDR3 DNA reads TGTGCCAGCAGCTCAAGAGGAGCGCGGGAGGGCCCCTACGAGCAGTACTTC.

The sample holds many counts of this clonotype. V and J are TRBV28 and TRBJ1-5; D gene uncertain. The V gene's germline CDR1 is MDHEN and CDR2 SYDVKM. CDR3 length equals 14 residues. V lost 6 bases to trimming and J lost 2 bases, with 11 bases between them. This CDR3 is CASRSGGGNQPQHF. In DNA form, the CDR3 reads TGTGCCAGCAGATCTGGCGGAGGCAATCAGCCCCAGCATTTT.

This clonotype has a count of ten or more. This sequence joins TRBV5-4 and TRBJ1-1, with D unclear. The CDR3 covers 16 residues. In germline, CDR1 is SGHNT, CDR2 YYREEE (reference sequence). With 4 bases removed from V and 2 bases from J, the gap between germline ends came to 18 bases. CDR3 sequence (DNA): TGTGCCAGCAGCCAAACGTTGACACAGCTTAACACTGAAGCTTTCTTT. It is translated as CASSQTLTQLNTEAFF.

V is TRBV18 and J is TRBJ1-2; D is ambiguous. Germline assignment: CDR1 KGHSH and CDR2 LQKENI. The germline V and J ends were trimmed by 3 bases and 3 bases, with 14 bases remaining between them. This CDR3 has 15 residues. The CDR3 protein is CASSPPYDTDYGYTF. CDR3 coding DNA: TGTGCCAGCTCACCCCCATATGACACTGACTATGGCTACACCTTC.

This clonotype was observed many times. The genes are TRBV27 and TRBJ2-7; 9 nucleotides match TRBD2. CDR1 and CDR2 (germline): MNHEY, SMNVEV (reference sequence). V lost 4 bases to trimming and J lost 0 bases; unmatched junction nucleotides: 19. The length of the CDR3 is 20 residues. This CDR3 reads CASSSILGDSPAGGSYEQYF. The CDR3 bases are TGTGCCAGCAGTTCCATACTAGGGGACAGCCCAGCGGGAGGCTCCTACGAGCAGTACTTC.

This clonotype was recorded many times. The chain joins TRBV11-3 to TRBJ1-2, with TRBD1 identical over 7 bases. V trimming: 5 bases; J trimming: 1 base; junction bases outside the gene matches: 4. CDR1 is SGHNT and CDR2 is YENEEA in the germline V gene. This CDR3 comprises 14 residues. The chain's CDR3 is CASSLRDSNYGYTF. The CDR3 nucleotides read TGTGCCAGCAGCCTCCGGGACAGTAACTATGGCTACACCTTC.

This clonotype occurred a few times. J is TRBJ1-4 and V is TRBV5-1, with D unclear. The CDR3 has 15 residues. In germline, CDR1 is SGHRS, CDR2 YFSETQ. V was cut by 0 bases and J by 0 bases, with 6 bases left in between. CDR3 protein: CASSLGATTNEKLFF. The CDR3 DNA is TGCGCCAGCAGCTTGGGGGCGACAACTAATGAAAAACTGTTTTTT.

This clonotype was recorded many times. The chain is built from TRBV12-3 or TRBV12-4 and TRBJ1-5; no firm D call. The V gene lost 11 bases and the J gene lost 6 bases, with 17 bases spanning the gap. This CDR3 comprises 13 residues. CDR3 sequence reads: CAGSGGFGQPQHF. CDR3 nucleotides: TGTGCCGGATCAGGAGGGTTCGGTCAGCCCCAGCATTTT.

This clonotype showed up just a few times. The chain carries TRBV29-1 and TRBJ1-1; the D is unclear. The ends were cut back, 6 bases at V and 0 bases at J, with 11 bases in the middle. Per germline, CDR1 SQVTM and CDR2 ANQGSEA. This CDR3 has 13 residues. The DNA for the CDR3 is TGCAGCGTGTATGGTATCATGAACACTGAAGCTTTCTTT. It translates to CSVYGIMNTEAFF.

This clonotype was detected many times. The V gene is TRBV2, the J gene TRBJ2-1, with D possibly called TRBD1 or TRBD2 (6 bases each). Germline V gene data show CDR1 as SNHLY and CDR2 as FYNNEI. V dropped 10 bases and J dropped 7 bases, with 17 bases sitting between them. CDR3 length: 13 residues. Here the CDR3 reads CATRGGLANEQFF. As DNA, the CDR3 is TGTGCCACCAGGGGTGGGCTAGCGAATGAGCAGTTCTTC.

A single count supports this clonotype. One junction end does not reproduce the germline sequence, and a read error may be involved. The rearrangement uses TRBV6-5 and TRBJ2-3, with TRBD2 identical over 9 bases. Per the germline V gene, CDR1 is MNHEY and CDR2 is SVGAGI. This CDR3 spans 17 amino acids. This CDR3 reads CASSYGNLAGSTDTKYF. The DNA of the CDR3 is TGTGCCAGCAGTTATGGTAACCTAGCGGGAAGCACAGATACGAAGTATTTT.

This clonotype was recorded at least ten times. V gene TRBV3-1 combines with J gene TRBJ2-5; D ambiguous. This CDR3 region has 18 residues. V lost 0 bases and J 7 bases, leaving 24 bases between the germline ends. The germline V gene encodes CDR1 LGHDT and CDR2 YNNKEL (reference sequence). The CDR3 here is CASSQDSETAVGFVTQYF. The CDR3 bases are TGTGCCAGCAGCCAAGACTCCGAAACGGCGGTGGGGTTCGTGACCCAGTACTTC.

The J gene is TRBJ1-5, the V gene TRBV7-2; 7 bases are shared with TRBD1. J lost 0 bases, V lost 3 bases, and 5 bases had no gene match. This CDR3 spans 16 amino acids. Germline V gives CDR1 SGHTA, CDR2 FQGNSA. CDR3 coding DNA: TGTGCCAGCAGCTTCACAGGGGACTTTAGCAATCAGCCCCAGCATTTT. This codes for CASSFTGDFSNQPQHF.

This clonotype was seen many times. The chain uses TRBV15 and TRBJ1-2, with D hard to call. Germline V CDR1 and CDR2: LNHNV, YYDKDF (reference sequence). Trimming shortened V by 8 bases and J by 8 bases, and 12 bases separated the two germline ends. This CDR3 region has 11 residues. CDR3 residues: CATFGRLGYTF. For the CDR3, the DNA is TGTGCCACCTTCGGCCGCCTGGGCTACACCTTC.

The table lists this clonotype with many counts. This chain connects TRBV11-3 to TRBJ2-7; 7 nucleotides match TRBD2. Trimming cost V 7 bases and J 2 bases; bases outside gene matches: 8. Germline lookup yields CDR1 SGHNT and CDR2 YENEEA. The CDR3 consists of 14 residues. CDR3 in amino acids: CASTSGTKTYEQYF. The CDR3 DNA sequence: TGTGCCAGCACTAGCGGTACGAAGACCTACGAGCAGTACTTC. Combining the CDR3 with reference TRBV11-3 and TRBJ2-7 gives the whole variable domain EAGVVQSPRYKIIEKKQPVAFWCNPISGHNTLYWYLQNLGQGPELLIRYENEEAVDDSQLPKDRFSAERLKGVDSTLKIQPAELGDSAVYLCASTSGTKTYEQYFGPGTRLTVT.

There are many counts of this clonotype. CDR3 sequence reads: CASSEGAGGRDTQYF. Written as DNA, the CDR3 is TGCGCCAGCAGTGAAGGAGCGGGGGGACGAGATACGCAGTATTTT. The chain links TRBV10-2 to TRBJ2-3; TRBD2 aligns across 9 bases. Germline CDR1 is WSHSY and CDR2 is SAAADI. This CDR3 spans 15 amino acids. V dropped 3 bases and J dropped 5; count of bases not matched to a gene: 6.

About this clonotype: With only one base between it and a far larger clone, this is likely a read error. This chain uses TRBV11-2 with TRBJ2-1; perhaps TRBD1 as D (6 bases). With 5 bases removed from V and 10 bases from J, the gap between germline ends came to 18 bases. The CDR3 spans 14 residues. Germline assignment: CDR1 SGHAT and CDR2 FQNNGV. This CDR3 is CASSPGRQGYEQFF. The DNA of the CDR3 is TGTGCCAGCAGCCCGGGAAGGCAGGGGTACGAGCAGTTCTTC.